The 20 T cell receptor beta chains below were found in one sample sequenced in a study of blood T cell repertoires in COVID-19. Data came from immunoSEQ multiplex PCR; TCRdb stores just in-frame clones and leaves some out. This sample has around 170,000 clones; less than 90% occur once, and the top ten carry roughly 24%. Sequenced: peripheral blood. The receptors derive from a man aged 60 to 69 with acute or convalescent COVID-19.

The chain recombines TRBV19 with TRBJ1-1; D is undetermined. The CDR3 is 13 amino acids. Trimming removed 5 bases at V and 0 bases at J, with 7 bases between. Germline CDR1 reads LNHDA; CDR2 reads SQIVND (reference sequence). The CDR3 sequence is CASSAGVNTEAFF. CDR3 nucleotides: TGTGCCAGTAGTGCGGGCGTGAACACTGAAGCTTTCTTT.

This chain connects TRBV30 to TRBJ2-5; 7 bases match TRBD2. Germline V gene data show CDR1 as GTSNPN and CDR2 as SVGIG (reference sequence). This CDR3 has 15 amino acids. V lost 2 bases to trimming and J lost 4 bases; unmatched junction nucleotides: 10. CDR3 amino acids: CAWSLGGASGETQYF. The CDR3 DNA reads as TGTGCCTGGAGTTTAGGAGGGGCTAGCGGAGAGACCCAGTACTTC.

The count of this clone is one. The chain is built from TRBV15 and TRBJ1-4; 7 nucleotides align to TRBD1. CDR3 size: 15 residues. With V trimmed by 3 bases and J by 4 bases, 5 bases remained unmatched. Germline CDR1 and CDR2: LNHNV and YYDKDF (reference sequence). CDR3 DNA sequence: TGTGCCACCAGCAGCCCGGGACAGATTAATGAAAAACTGTTTTTT. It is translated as CATSSPGQINEKLFF.

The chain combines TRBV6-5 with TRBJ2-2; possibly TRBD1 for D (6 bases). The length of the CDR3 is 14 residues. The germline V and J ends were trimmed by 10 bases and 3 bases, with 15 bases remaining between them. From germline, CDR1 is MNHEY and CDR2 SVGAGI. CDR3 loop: CATSLTGYTGELFF. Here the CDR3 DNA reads TGTGCCACATCTCTCACAGGGTACACCGGGGAGCTGTTTTTT.

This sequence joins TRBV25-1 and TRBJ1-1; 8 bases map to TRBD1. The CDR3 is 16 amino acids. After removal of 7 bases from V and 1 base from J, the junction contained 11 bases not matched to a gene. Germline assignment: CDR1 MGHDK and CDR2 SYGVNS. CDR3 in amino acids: CASTVPGQVWNTEAFF. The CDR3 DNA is TGTGCCAGCACCGTCCCGGGACAGGTATGGAACACTGAAGCTTTCTTT.

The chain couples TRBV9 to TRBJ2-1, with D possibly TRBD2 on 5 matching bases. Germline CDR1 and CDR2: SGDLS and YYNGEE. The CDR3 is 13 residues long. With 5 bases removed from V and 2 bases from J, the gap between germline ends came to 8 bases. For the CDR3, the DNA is TGTGCCAGCAGGCCCGGGACCTACAATGAGCAGTTCTTC. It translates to CASRPGTYNEQFF.

The CDR3 nucleotides read TGTGCCAGCAGCCGCACAGGGCTCTTGGAAGCTTTCTTT. Translation: CASSRTGLLEAFF. The chain links TRBV12-3 or TRBV12-4 to TRBJ1-1; perhaps TRBD1 as D (6 bases). Trimming took off 6 bases at V and 8 bases at J, with 16 bases between the two ends. CDR3 length equals 13 residues.

CDR3 DNA sequence: TGTGCCAGCAGTCCTACAGGGACTGAAGCTTTCTTT. This encodes CASSPTGTEAFF. The gene calls are TRBV27 and TRBJ1-1, with D perhaps TRBD1 (6 bases). CDR3 length: 12 residues. The V gene's germline CDR1 is MNHEY and CDR2 SMNVEV (reference sequence). Trimming cost V 5 bases and J 5 bases, with 9 bases left between them.

The DNA of the CDR3 is TGTGCCAGTAGTATTGGGGGCAGGGACCAGCCCCAGCATTTT. Translated: CASSIGGRDQPQHF. This chain uses TRBV19 with TRBJ1-5, with D maybe TRBD1 (6 bases). V lost 3 bases and J 7 bases, leaving 13 bases between the germline ends. Germline V gives CDR1 LNHDA, CDR2 SQIVND (reference sequence). CDR3 length: 14 amino acids. Combining the CDR3 with reference TRBV19 and TRBJ1-5 gives the whole variable domain DGGITQSPKYLFRKEGQNVTLSCEQNLNHDAMYWYRQDPGQGLRLIYYSQIVNDFQKGDIAEGYSVSREKKESFPLTVTSAQKNPTAFYLCASSIGGRDQPQHFGDGTRLSIL.

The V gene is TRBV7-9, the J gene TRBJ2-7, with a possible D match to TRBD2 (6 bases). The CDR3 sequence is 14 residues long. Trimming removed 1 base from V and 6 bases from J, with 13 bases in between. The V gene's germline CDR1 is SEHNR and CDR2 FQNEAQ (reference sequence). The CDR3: CASSLGGTRGEQYF. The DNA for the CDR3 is TGTGCCAGCAGCTTAGGAGGGACTCGGGGCGAGCAGTACTTC.

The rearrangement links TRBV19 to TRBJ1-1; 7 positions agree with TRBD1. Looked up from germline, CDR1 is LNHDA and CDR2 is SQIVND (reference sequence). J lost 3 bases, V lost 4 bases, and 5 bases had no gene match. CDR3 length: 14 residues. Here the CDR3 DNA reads TGTGCCAGTAGTAGTAACAGGGGCCACACTGAAGCTTTCTTT. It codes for CASSSNRGHTEAFF.

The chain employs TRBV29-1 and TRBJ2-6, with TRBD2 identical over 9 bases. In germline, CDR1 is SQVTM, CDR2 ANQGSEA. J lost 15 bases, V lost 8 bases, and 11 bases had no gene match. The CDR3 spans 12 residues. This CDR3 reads CSTYRGGEGLTF. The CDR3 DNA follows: TGCAGCACCTATCGCGGGGGGGAAGGCCTGACTTTC.

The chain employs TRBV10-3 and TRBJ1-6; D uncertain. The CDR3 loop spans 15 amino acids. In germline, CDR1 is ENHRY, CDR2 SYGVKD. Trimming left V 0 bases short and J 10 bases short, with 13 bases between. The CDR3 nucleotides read TGTGCCATCAGTGAGTCGGGAGGGAGGAACTCACCCCTCCACTTT. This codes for CAISESGGRNSPLHF.

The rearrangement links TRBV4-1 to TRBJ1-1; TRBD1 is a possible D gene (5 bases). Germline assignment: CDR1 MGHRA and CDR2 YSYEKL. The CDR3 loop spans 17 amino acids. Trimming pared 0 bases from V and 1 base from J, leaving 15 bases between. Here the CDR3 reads CASSQDPAGDSNTEAFF. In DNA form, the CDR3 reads TGCGCCAGCAGCCAAGATCCCGCTGGGGACTCGAACACTGAAGCTTTCTTT.

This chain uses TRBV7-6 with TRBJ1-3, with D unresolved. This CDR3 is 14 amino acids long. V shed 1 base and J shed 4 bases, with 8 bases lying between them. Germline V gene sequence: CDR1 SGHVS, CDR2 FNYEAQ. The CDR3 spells CASSLEPNGNTIYF. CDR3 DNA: TGTGCCAGCAGCTTAGAGCCTAACGGAAACACCATATATTTT.

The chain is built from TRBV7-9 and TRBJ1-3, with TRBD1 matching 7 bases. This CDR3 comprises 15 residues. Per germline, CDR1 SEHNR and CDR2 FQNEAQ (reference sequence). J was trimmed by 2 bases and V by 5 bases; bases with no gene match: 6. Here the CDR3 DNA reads TGTGCCAGCAGCCAGGGGACAGTCCCTGGAAACACCATATATTTT. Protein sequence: CASSQGTVPGNTIYF. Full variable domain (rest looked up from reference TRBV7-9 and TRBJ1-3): DTGVSQNPRHKITKRGQNVTFRCDPISEHNRLYWYRQTLGQGPEFLTYFQNEAQLEKSRLLSDRFSAERPKGSFSTLEIQRTEQGDSAMYLCASSQGTVPGNTIYFGEGSWLTVV.

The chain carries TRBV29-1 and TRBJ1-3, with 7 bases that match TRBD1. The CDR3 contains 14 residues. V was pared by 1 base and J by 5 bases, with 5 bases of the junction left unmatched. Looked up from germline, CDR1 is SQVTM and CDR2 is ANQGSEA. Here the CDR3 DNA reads TGCAGCGTTGAAGCCCCGGGACAGCGAAACACCATATATTTT. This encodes CSVEAPGQRNTIYF.

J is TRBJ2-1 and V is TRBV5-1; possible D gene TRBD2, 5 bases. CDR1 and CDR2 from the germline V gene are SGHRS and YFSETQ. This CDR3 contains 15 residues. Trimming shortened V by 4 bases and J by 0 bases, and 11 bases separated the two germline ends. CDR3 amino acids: CASSPGVSSYNEQFF. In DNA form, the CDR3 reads TGCGCCAGCAGCCCCGGGGTGAGCTCCTACAATGAGCAGTTCTTC. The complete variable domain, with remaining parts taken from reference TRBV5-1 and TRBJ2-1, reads KAGVTQTPRYLIKTRGQQVTLSCSPISGHRSVSWYQQTPGQGLQFLFEYFSETQRNKGNFPGRFSGRQFSNSRSEMNVSTLELGDSALYLCASSPGVSSYNEQFFGPGTRLTVL.

The CDR3 spells CASSLLSSGGENTGELFF. For the CDR3, the DNA is TGTGCCAGCAGTTTATTGTCTAGCGGGGGGGAGAACACCGGGGAGCTGTTTTTT. The chain couples TRBV28 to TRBJ2-2; 12 bases align to TRBD2. The CDR3 covers 18 residues. The junction had 4 bases not matched to a gene; V was cut back by 1 base and J by 1 base. CDR1 and CDR2 from the germline V gene are MDHEN and SYDVKM.

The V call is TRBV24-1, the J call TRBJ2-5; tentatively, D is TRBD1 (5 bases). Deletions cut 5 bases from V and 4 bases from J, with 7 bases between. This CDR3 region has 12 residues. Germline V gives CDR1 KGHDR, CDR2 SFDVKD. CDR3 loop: CATSVDRETQYF. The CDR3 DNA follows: TGTGCCACCAGTGTAGACAGAGAGACCCAGTACTTC.